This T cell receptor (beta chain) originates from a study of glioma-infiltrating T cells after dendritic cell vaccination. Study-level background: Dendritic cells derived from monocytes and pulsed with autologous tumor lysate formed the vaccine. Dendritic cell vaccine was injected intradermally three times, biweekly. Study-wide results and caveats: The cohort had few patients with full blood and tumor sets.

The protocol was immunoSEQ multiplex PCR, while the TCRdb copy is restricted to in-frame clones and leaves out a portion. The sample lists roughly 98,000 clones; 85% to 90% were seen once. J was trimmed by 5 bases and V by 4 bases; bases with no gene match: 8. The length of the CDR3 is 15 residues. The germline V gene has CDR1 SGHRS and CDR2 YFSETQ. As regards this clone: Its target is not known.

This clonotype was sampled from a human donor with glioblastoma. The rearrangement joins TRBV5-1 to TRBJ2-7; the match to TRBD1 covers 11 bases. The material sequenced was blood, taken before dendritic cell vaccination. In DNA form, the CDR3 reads TGCGCCAGCAGCAAAAGGACAGGGGGCAATGACGAGCAGTACTTC. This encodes CASSKRTGGNDEQYF.